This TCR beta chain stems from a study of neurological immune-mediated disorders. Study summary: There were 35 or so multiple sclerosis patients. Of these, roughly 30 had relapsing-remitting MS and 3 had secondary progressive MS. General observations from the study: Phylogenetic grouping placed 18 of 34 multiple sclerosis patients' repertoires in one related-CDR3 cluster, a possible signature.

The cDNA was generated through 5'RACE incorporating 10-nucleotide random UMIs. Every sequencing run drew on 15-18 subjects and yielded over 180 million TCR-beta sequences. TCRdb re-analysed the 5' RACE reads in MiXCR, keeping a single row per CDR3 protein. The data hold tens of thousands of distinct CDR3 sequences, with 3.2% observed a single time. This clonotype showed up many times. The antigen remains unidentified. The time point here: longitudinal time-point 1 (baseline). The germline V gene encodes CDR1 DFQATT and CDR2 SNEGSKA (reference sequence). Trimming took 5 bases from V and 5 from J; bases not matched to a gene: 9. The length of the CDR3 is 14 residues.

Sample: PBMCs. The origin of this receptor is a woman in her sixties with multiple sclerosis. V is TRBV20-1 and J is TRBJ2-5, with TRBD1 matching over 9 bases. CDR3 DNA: TGCAGTGCTCATAGACAGGGGGTGTTTGAGACCCAGTACTTC. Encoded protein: CSAHRQGVFETQYF.